The present T cell receptor (beta chain) was sequenced within a study of radiation and T cells in renal cell carcinoma. Study results and limitations: From baseline, blood top tumor clonotypes peaked at 2 weeks post-radiation.

The sample's time point: blood 4 weeks post-SBRT, at nephrectomy. The treatment: 15 Gy SBRT to primary tumor, nephrectomy 4 weeks later. Nephrectomy followed 15 Gy stereotactic body radiation by 4 weeks. Only in-frame clones appear in the TCRdb table, and some are missing; sequencing was by immunoSEQ multiplex PCR. The sample consists of 150,000 or so clones, less than 90% of them appearing once. The length of the CDR3 is 17 residues. CDR1 and CDR2 (germline): SEHNR, FQNEAQ (reference sequence). V gave up 2 bases and J gave up 7 bases, with 23 bases separating them. Points on this clone: Its antigen is unidentified.

V gene TRBV7-9 combines with J gene TRBJ1-2; a weak D match, TRBD1 (5 bases). Sequences were derived from blood, sampled from a patient whose treatment included radiotherapy and nephrectomy. The source is a woman between 45 and 65 years old with renal cell carcinoma. The CDR3, as DNA: TGTGCCAGCAGCTTATTCGGGTTCCTGGGGACCTTTGGTGGCTACACCTTC. Encoded protein: CASSLFGFLGTFGGYTF.